These 24 T cell receptor beta chains were sequenced from one sample in a study of cytomegalovirus exposure and HLA in healthy donors. 13 Jbeta primers and 60 Vbeta primers were used for the PCR. Method: immunoSEQ multiplex PCR; TCRdb's copy keeps in-frame clones and lacks some. This sample has about 130,000 clones, with over 70% found just once. What was sequenced was PBMCs. The receptors derive from a woman aged 40 to 50 in good health and CMV-seronegative.

The rearrangement uses TRBV5-1 and TRBJ2-5; TRBD2 agrees at 9 bases. The CDR3 loop spans 18 amino acids. V was clipped by 4 bases and J by 10 bases; unmatched bases: 23. CDR1 is SGHRS and CDR2 is YFSETQ in the germline V gene. The CDR3 protein is CASSPSGSFGSGGLGQYF. Written as DNA, the CDR3 is TGCGCCAGCAGCCCCTCCGGAAGTTTCGGTAGCGGGGGTTTAGGCCAGTACTTC. The full variable domain, with the rest looked up from reference TRBV5-1 and TRBJ2-5, is KAGVTQTPRYLIKTRGQQVTLSCSPISGHRSVSWYQQTPGQGLQFLFEYFSETQRNKGNFPGRFSGRQFSNSRSEMNVSTLELGDSALYLCASSPSGSFGSGGLGQYFGPGTRLLVL.

The V call is TRBV28, the J call TRBJ2-1; 12 bases align to TRBD2. V shed 7 bases and J 7 bases; nucleotides not matched to a gene: 8. Germline V gives CDR1 MDHEN, CDR2 SYDVKM. The CDR3 has 15 residues. The CDR3 spells CASTETSGRGNEQFF. DNA for the CDR3: TGTGCCAGCACCGAGACTAGCGGGAGAGGTAATGAGCAGTTCTTC.

This chain uses TRBV2 with TRBJ2-5, with a tentative D call TRBD1 (6 bases). V was trimmed by 4 bases and J by 0 bases, leaving 12 bases between them. The CDR3 length is 15 residues. Germline CDR1 is SNHLY and CDR2 is FYNNEI. CDR3 in amino acids: CASSGGLANQETQYF. For the CDR3, the DNA is TGTGCCAGCAGTGGGGGGCTAGCCAACCAAGAGACCCAGTACTTC.

This clone appeared a single time. The chain links TRBV6-5 to TRBJ2-7, with a weak D call TRBD2 (5 bases). This CDR3 is built from 14 residues. Germline assignment: CDR1 MNHEY and CDR2 SVGAGI. V shed 0 bases and J shed 6 bases, with 12 bases lying between them. CDR3 in amino acids: CASSYSTGGGEQYF. DNA of the CDR3: TGTGCCAGCAGTTACTCGACCGGTGGAGGCGAGCAGTACTTC.

This clone occurred once. The chain recombines TRBV27 with TRBJ1-5; tentatively, D is TRBD1 (5 bases). Trimming removed 6 bases from V and 4 bases from J, with 16 bases in between. This CDR3 is built from 15 residues. CDR1 MNHEY and CDR2 SMNVEV come from the germline V gene (reference sequence). The CDR3 loop reads CASRPSAGPNQPQHF. For the CDR3, the DNA is TGTGCCAGCAGACCCTCGGCAGGGCCAAATCAGCCCCAGCATTTT.

In its sample, this clone was seen once. J is TRBJ2-7 and V is TRBV5-1, with 9 bases aligning to TRBD1. The CDR3 extends over 14 amino acids. From germline, CDR1 is SGHRS and CDR2 YFSETQ. V shed 4 bases and J 9 bases; nucleotides not matched to a gene: 11. The CDR3: CASSRTGAGPPQYF. CDR3 bases: TGCGCCAGCAGCCGGACAGGGGCCGGACCCCCGCAGTACTTC.

The DNA for the CDR3 is TGTGCCAGCAGCTTGGATGGCAGGCGGGCTGGTTATGGCTACACCTTC. Amino acids: CASSLDGRRAGYGYTF. The J gene is TRBJ1-2, the V gene TRBV5-4; D call uncertain. Germline CDR1 SGHNT, CDR2 YYREEE (reference sequence). V lost 0 bases and J 5 bases, leaving 17 bases between the germline ends. This CDR3 comprises 16 residues.

V is TRBV5-1 and J is TRBJ2-7; 12 nucleotides align to TRBD2. The CDR3 is made up of 14 amino acids. Germline V lookup: CDR1 SGHRS, CDR2 YFSETQ. Losses at the gene ends were 6 bases for V and 5 bases for J; bases not matched to a gene: 6. CDR3 residues: CASNLAGGSNEQYF. CDR3 DNA sequence: TGCGCCAGCAACCTAGCGGGGGGGAGTAACGAGCAGTACTTC.

The chain recombines TRBV11-3 with TRBJ1-1; D is ambiguous. Between the trimmed V and J ends, which lost 2 bases and 6 bases, there was a span of 10 bases. This CDR3 is 13 amino acids long. Germline V gives CDR1 SGHNT, CDR2 YENEEA. CDR3 residues: CASSLMAGAEAFF. The CDR3 DNA follows: TGTGCCAGCAGCTTAATGGCGGGAGCTGAAGCTTTCTTT.

V usage is TRBV6-6 and J usage is TRBJ2-5, with 8 nucleotides matching TRBD1. The CDR3 covers 14 residues. V was clipped by 5 bases and J by 2 bases; unmatched bases: 4. Germline V lookup: CDR1 MNHNY, CDR2 SVGAGI (reference sequence). The CDR3 nucleotides read TGTGCCAGCAGTCTAGACAGGGGTCAAGAGACCCAGTACTTC. As protein: CASSLDRGQETQYF.

The J gene is TRBJ2-7, the V gene TRBV9; TRBD2 matches 9 bases. The germline V gene encodes CDR1 SGDLS and CDR2 YYNGEE. This CDR3 has 17 residues. The junction had 11 bases not matched to a gene; V was cut back by 4 bases and J by 0 bases. The CDR3 loop is CASSSPSGLASSYEQYF. CDR3 DNA sequence: TGTGCCAGCAGCTCACCCTCAGGACTAGCGAGCTCCTACGAGCAGTACTTC. The full variable domain, in which reference TRBV9 and TRBJ2-7 provide the parts outside the CDR3, is DSGVTQTPKHLITATGQRVTLRCSPRSGDLSVYWYQQSLDQGLQFLIQYYNGEERAKGNILERFSAQQFPDLHSELNLSSLELGDSALYFCASSSPSGLASSYEQYFGPGTRLTVT.

This chain joins TRBV28 and TRBJ2-1; D is uncertain. V was trimmed by 6 bases and J by 4 bases, leaving 4 bases between them. CDR3 length: 11 amino acids. Germline assignment: CDR1 MDHEN and CDR2 SYDVKM. In DNA, the CDR3 is TGTGCCAGCAGCACATACAATGAGCAGTTCTTC. This gives the protein CASSTYNEQFF.

This chain uses TRBV5-1 with TRBJ2-7; 7 positions match TRBD1. The germline CDR1 and CDR2 sequences are SGHRS and YFSETQ. The CDR3 consists of 15 residues. V lost 0 bases and J lost 4; bases outside the gene matches: 7. CDR3 in amino acids: CASSLAGTEKYEQYF. CDR3 bases: TGCGCCAGCAGCTTGGCCGGGACAGAGAAATACGAGCAGTACTTC. The full variable domain, in which reference TRBV5-1 and TRBJ2-7 provide the parts outside the CDR3, is KAGVTQTPRYLIKTRGQQVTLSCSPISGHRSVSWYQQTPGQGLQFLFEYFSETQRNKGNFPGRFSGRQFSNSRSEMNVSTLELGDSALYLCASSLAGTEKYEQYFGPGTRLTVT.

The chain uses TRBV19 and TRBJ2-1; a possible D gene is TRBD2 (6 bases). Germline CDR1 LNHDA, CDR2 SQIVND (reference sequence). The CDR3 has 16 residues. V lost 3 bases and J lost 4, with 16 bases in between. The CDR3 DNA follows: TGTGCCAGTAGTATTGAAGGGCGGGGCGGTTACAATGAGCAGTTCTTC. This gives the protein CASSIEGRGGYNEQFF.

J is TRBJ1-5 and V is TRBV28; maybe TRBD1 (6 bases). Trimming removed 8 bases at V and 6 bases at J, with 11 bases between. This CDR3 spans 12 amino acids. The germline CDR1 and CDR2 sequences are MDHEN and SYDVKM. The CDR3 is CASYRVSQPQHF. CDR3 sequence (DNA): TGTGCCAGCTACAGGGTTTCTCAGCCCCAGCATTTT.

J is TRBJ1-2 and V is TRBV27, with 7 bases that match TRBD1. CDR3 length: 17 amino acids. After removal of 5 bases from V and 3 bases from J, the junction contained 15 bases not matched to a gene. Germline V gives CDR1 MNHEY, CDR2 SMNVEV (reference sequence). The CDR3 DNA reads TGTGCCAGCAGTGCCTACCGGGACAGCCACGGCCACTATGGCTACACCTTC. Its translation: CASSAYRDSHGHYGYTF.

This rearrangement joins TRBV28 to TRBJ2-3, with D maybe TRBD2 (5 bases). V gave up 7 bases and J gave up 7 bases, with 18 bases separating them. Per the germline V gene, CDR1 is MDHEN and CDR2 is SYDVKM. The CDR3 runs to 14 residues. CDR3 bases: TGTGCCAGCACCTCCCTACGGGGTAAAAATACGCAGTATTTT. This gives the protein CASTSLRGKNTQYF.

The rearrangement uses TRBV6-6 and TRBJ2-1; 9 nucleotides line up with TRBD1. The germline V gene encodes CDR1 MNHNY and CDR2 SVGAGI (reference sequence). The CDR3 has 15 residues. The ends lost 5 bases at V and 5 bases at J; junction bases unmatched: 7. CDR3 bases: TGTGCCAGCAGTGGGGACAGGGTGATCGACAATGAGCAGTTCTTC. Protein: CASSGDRVIDNEQFF.

This rearrangement joins TRBV2 to TRBJ2-1; 9 positions agree with TRBD2. After removal of 8 bases from V and 4 bases from J, the junction contained 9 bases not matched to a gene. Germline V gene sequence: CDR1 SNHLY, CDR2 FYNNEI. This CDR3 spans 15 amino acids. CDR3 in DNA: TGTGCCAGCGCCATCCTAGCGGGGTTTTACAATGAGCAGTTCTTC. Amino acid sequence: CASAILAGFYNEQFF.

The chain combines TRBV27 with TRBJ1-2; a possible D gene is TRBD1 (5 bases). CDR1 MNHEY and CDR2 SMNVEV come from the germline V gene (reference sequence). Trimming stripped 6 bases from V and 3 bases from J, with 20 bases between. The CDR3 is made up of 16 amino acids. Here the CDR3 reads CASSPTGGGRDYGYTF. For the CDR3, the DNA is TGTGCCAGCAGCCCAACCGGCGGTGGCAGGGACTATGGCTACACCTTC.

The table lists this clone with a few counts. The V and J genes are TRBV7-9 and TRBJ2-3; possibly TRBD2 for D (5 bases). Germline values: CDR1 SEHNR, CDR2 FQNEAQ (reference sequence). The V end lost 5 bases, the J end lost 6 bases, and 21 bases lay between the germline ends. There are 16 residues in the CDR3. The CDR3: CASSNPSGLVPDTQYF. CDR3 coding DNA: TGTGCCAGCAGCAACCCCTCAGGACTTGTACCCGATACGCAGTATTTT.

The chain recombines TRBV28 with TRBJ2-3, with TRBD2 identical over 8 bases. The germline V gene encodes CDR1 MDHEN and CDR2 SYDVKM. This CDR3 has 15 amino acids. Unmatched junction bases numbered 5, after V lost 3 bases and J lost 3 bases. The CDR3 DNA is TGTGCCAGCAGTTTCTCTCGCGGGGGGACAGATACGCAGTATTTT. Amino acids: CASSFSRGGTDTQYF.

The chain carries TRBV28 and TRBJ2-4, with 11 bases aligning to TRBD1. The ends lost 5 bases at V and 9 bases at J; junction bases unmatched: 6. In germline, CDR1 is MDHEN, CDR2 SYDVKM. The CDR3 has 14 amino acids. CDR3 protein: CASSETGTGGIQYF. DNA for the CDR3: TGTGCCAGCAGTGAAACCGGGACAGGGGGCATTCAGTACTTC.

To note about this clone: Other DNA sequences within the sample encode an identical CDR3. The chain couples TRBV19 to TRBJ2-5; D is possibly TRBD1 (5 bases). V lost 1 base and J 14 bases, leaving 14 bases between the germline ends. CDR3 length: 12 residues. CDR1 and CDR2 from the germline V gene are LNHDA and SQIVND (reference sequence). CDR3: CASSIGQGSVYF. As DNA, the CDR3 is TGTGCCAGTAGTATAGGGCAGGGATCCGTCTACTTC.